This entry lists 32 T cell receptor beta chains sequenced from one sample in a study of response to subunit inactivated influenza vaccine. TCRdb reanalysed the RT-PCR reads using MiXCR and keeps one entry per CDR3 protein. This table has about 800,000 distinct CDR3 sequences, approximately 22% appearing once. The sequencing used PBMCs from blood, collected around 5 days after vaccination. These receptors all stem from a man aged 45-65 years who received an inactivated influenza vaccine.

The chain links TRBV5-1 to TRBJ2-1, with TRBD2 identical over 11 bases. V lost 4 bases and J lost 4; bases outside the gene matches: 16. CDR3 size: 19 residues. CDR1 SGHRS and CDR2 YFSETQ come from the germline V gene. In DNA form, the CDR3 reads TGCGCCAGCAGCCAGCCTAGCGGGGGGATCTCTAGCCCATACAATGAGCAGTTCTTC. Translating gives CASSQPSGGISSPYNEQFF.

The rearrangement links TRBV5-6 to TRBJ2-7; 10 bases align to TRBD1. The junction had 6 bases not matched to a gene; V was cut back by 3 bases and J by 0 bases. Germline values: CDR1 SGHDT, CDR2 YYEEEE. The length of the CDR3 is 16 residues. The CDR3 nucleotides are TGTGCCAGCAGCTCTAGGACAGGGGGGCCCTCCTACGAGCAGTACTTC. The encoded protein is CASSSRTGGPSYEQYF.

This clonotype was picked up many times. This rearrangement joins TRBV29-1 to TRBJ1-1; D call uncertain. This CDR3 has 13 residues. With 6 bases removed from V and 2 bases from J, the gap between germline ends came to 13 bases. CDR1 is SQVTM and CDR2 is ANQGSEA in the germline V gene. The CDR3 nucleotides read TGCAGCGTGCGGTCGGGTTACAACACTGAAGCTTTCTTT. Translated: CSVRSGYNTEAFF.

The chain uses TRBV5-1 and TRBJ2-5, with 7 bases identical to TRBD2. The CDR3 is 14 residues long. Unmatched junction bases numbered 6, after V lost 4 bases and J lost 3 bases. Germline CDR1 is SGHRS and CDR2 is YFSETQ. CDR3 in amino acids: CASSLGLGEETQYF. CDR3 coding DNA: TGCGCCAGCAGCCTAGGACTAGGGGAAGAGACCCAGTACTTC. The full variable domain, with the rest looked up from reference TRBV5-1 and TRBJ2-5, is KAGVTQTPRYLIKTRGQQVTLSCSPISGHRSVSWYQQTPGQGLQFLFEYFSETQRNKGNFPGRFSGRQFSNSRSEMNVSTLELGDSALYLCASSLGLGEETQYFGPGTRLLVL.

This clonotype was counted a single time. Here the CDR3 reads CASSRSLAASSYNEQFF. The DNA for the CDR3 is TGTGCCAGCAGCAGATCACTAGCGGCTAGCTCCTACAATGAGCAGTTCTTC. J is TRBJ2-1 and V is TRBV7-2, with TRBD2 matching 8 bases. CDR3 length: 17 amino acids. Germline CDR1 SGHTA, CDR2 FQGNSA. V was clipped by 5 bases and J by 0 bases; unmatched bases: 9.

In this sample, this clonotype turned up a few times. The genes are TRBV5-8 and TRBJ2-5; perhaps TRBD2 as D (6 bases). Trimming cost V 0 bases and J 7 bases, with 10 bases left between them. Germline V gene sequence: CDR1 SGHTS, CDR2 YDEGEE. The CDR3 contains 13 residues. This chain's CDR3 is CASSLDPGGTQYF. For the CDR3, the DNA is TGTGCCAGCAGCTTGGATCCCGGGGGGACCCAGTACTTC.

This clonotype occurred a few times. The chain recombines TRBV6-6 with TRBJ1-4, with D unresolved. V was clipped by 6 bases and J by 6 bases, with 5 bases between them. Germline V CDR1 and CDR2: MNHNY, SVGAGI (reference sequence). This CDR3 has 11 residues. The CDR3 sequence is CASRTDEKLFF. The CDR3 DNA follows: TGTGCCAGCAGGACCGATGAAAAACTGTTTTTT.

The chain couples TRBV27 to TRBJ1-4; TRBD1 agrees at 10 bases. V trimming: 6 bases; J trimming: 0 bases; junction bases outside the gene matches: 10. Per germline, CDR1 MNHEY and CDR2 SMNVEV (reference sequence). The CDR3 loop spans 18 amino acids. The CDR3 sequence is CASSPRDRGFSTNEKLFF. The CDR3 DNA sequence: TGTGCCAGCAGCCCTCGGGACAGGGGATTTTCAACTAATGAAAAACTGTTTTTT. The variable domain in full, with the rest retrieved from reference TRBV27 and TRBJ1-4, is EAQVTQNPRYLITVTGKKLTVTCSQNMNHEYMSWYRQDPGLGLRQIYYSMNVEVTDKGDVPEGYKVSRKEKRNFPLILESPSPNQTSLYFCASSPRDRGFSTNEKLFFGSGTQLSVL.

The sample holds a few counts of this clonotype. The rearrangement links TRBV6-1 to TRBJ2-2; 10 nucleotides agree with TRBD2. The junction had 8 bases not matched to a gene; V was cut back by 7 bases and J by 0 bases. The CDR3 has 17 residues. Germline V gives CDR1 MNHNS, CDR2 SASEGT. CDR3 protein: CASKGLSGRANTGELFF. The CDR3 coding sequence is TGTGCCAGCAAAGGTTTAAGCGGGAGGGCGAACACCGGGGAGCTGTTTTTT.

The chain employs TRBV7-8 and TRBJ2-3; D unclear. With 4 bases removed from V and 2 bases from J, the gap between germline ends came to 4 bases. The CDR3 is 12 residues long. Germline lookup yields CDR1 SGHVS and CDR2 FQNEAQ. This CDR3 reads CASSWITDTQYF. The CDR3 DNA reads TGTGCCAGCAGCTGGATCACAGATACGCAGTATTTT. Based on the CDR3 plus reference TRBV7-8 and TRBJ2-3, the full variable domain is GAGVSQSPRYKVAKRGQDVALRCDPISGHVSLFWYQQALGQGPEFLTYFQNEAQLDKSGLPSDRFFAERPEGSVSTLKIQRTQQEDSAVYLCASSWITDTQYFGPGTRLTVL.

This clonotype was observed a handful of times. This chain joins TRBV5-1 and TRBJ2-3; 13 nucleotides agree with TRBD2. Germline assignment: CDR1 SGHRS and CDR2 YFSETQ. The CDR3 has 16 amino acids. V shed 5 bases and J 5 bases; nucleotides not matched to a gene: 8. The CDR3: CASRAELAGGRDTQYF. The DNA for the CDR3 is TGCGCCAGCAGGGCAGAACTAGCGGGAGGGCGAGATACGCAGTATTTT. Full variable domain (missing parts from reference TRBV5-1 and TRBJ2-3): KAGVTQTPRYLIKTRGQQVTLSCSPISGHRSVSWYQQTPGQGLQFLFEYFSETQRNKGNFPGRFSGRQFSNSRSEMNVSTLELGDSALYLCASRAELAGGRDTQYFGPGTRLTVL.

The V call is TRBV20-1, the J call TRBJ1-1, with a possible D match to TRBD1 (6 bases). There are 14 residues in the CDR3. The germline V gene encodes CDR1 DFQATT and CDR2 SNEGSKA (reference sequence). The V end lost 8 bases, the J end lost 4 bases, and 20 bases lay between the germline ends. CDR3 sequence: CSPAATGRRTEAFF. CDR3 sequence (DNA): TGCAGTCCCGCGGCAACAGGGCGTCGCACTGAAGCTTTCTTT.

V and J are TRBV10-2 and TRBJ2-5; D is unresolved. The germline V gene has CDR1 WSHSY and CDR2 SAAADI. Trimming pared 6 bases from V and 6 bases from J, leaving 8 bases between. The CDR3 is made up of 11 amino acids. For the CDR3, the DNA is TGCGCCAGCAGGGCAGGAAAGACCCAGTACTTC. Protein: CASRAGKTQYF.

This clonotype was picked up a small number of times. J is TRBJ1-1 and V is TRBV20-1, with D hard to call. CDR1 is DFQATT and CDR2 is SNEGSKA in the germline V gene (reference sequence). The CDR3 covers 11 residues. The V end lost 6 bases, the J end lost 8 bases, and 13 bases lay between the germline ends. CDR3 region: CSATRDAEAFF. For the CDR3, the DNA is TGCAGTGCGACCCGGGATGCGGAAGCTTTCTTT.

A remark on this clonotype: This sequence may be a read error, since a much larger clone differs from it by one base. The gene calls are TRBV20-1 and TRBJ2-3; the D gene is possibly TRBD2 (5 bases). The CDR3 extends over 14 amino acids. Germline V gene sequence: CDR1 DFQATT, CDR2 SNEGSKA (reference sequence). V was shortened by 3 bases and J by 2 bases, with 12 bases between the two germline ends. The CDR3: CSARAGVPTDTQYF. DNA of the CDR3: TGCAGTGCTAGGGCGGGTGTCCCCACAGATACGCAGTATTTT.

The CDR3 is CASSDQGQGTYNEQFF. Written as DNA, the CDR3 is TGTGCCAGCAGCGATCAGGGACAGGGTACGTACAATGAGCAGTTCTTC. The chain carries TRBV12-3 or TRBV12-4 and TRBJ2-1, with 9 bases lining up with TRBD1. The CDR3 extends over 16 amino acids. Trimming at V came to 6 bases and at J to 4 bases, leaving 10 bases not matched to a gene.

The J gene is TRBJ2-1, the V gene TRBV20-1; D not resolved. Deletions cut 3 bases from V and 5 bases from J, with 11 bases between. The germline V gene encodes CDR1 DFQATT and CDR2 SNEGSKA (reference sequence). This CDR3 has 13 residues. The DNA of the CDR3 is TGCAGTGCTAGTCAGAGTGGCGACAATGAGCAGTTCTTC. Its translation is CSASQSGDNEQFF.

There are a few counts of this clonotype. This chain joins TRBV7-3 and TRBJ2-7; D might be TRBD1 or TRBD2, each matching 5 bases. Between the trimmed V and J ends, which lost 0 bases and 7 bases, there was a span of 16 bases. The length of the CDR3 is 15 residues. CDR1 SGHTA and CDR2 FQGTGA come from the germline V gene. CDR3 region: CASSLTGPDPGEQYF. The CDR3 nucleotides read TGTGCCAGCAGCTTAACGGGACCCGATCCGGGGGAGCAGTACTTC.

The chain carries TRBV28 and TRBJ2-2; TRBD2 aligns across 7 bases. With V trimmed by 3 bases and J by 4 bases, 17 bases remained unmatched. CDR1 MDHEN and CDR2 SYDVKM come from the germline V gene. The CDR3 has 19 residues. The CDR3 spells CASSLLGGLAEILTGELFF. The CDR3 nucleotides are TGTGCCAGCAGTTTGCTAGGTGGTCTAGCGGAGATCCTCACCGGGGAGCTGTTTTTT.

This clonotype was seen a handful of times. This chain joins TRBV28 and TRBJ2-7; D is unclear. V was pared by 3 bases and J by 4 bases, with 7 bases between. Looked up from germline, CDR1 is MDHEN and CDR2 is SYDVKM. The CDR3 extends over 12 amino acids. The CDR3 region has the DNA TGTGCCAGCAGTTTCACGACTTACGAGCAGTACTTC. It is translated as CASSFTTYEQYF.

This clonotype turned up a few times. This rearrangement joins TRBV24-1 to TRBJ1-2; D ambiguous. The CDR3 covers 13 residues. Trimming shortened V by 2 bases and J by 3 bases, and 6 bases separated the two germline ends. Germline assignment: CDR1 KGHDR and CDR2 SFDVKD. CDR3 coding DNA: TGTGCCACCAGTGATTCCGGCTACTATGGCTACACCTTC. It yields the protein CATSDSGYYGYTF.

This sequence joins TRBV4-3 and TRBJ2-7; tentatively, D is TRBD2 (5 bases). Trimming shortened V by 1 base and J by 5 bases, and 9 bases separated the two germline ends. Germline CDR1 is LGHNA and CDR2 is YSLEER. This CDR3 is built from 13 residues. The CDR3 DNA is TGCGCCAGCAGCCAAGCTCCCGGGAACGAGCAGTACTTC. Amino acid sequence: CASSQAPGNEQYF.

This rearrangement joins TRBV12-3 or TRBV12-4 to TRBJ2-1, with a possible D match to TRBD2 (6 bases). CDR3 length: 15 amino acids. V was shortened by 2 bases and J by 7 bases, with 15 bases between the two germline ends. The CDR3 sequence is CASSLINSGGNEQFF. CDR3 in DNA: TGTGCCAGCAGTTTAATCAATTCTGGGGGGAATGAGCAGTTCTTC.

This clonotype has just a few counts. The CDR3 reads CASSSTLSNLSGEQYF. The CDR3, as DNA: TGCGCCAGCAGCTCAACCCTTTCGAACCTCAGTGGAGAGCAGTACTTC. The gene calls are TRBV5-1 and TRBJ2-7; D uncertain. Trimming cost V 3 bases and J 7 bases, with 23 bases left between them. Germline V gene data show CDR1 as SGHRS and CDR2 as YFSETQ. The CDR3 is made up of 16 amino acids. The full variable domain, completed using reference TRBV5-1 and TRBJ2-7, is KAGVTQTPRYLIKTRGQQVTLSCSPISGHRSVSWYQQTPGQGLQFLFEYFSETQRNKGNFPGRFSGRQFSNSRSEMNVSTLELGDSALYLCASSSTLSNLSGEQYFGPGTRLTVT.

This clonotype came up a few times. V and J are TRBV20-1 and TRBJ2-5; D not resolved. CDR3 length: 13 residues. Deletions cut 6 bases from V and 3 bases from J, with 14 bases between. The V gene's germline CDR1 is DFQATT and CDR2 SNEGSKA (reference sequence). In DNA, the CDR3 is TGCAGTGCCGGACGGAAATTAAAAGAGACCCAGTACTTC. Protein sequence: CSAGRKLKETQYF.

CDR3 coding DNA: TGTGCCAGCGGCCCGAGCGGGAGGCCATACAATGAGCAGTTCTTC. Protein product: CASGPSGRPYNEQFF. The chain is built from TRBV7-9 and TRBJ2-1; 9 bases are a match to TRBD2. The length of the CDR3 is 15 residues. From germline, CDR1 is SEHNR and CDR2 FQNEAQ (reference sequence). V lost 8 bases to trimming and J lost 4 bases; unmatched junction nucleotides: 9. The full variable domain, rest sourced from reference TRBV7-9 and TRBJ2-1, is DTGVSQNPRHKITKRGQNVTFRCDPISEHNRLYWYRQTLGQGPEFLTYFQNEAQLEKSRLLSDRFSAERPKGSFSTLEIQRTEQGDSAMYLCASGPSGRPYNEQFFGPGTRLTVL.

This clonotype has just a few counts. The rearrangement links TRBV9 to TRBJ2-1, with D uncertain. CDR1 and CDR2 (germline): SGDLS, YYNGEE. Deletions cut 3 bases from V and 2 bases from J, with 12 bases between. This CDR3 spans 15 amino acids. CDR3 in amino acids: CASSGTVPTYNEQFF. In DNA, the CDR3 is TGTGCCAGCAGCGGTACGGTCCCTACCTACAATGAGCAGTTCTTC.

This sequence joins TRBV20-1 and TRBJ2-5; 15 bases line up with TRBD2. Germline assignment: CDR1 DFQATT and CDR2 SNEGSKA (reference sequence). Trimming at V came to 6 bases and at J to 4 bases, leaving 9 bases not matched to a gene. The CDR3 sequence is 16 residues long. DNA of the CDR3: TGCAGTGCAACCGGACTAGCGGGAGGGCCTCGAGAGACCCAGTACTTC. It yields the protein CSATGLAGGPRETQYF.

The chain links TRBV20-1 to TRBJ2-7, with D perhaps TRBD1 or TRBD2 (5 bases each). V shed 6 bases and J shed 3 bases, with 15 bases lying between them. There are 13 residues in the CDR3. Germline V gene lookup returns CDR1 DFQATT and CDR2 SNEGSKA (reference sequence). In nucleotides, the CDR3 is TGCAGTGCCACCGGGGCAGGAAGCTACGAGCAGTACTTC. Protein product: CSATGAGSYEQYF.

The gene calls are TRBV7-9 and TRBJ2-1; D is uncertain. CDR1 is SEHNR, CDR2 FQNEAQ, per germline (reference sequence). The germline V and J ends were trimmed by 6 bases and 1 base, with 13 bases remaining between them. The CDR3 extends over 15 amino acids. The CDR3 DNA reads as TGTGCCAGCAGACCCCTCGCGCTATCCTACAATGAGCAGTTCTTC. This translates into CASRPLALSYNEQFF.

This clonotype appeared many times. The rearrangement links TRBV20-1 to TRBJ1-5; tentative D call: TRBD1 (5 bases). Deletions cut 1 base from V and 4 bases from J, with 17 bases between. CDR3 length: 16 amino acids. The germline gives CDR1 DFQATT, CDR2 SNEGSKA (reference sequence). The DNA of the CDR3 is TGCAGTGCTAGAGTTGGTTTAGGAGGGGCAAATCAGCCCCAGCATTTT. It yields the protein CSARVGLGGANQPQHF.

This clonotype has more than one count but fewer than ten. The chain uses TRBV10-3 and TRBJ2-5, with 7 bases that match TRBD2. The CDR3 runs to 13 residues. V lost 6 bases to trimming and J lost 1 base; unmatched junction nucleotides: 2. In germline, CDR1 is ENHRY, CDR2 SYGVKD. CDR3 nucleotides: TGTGCCATCAGCTCTAGCGGCCAAGAGACCCAGTACTTC. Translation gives CAISSSGQETQYF.